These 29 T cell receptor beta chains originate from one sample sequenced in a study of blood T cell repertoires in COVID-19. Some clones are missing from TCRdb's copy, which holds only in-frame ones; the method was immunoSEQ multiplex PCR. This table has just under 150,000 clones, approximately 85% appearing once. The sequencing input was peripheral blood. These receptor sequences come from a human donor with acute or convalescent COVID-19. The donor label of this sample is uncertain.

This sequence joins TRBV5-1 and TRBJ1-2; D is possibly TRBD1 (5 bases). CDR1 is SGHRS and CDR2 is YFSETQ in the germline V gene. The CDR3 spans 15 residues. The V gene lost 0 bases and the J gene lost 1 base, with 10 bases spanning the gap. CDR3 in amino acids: CASSLAREVNYGYTF. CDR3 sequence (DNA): TGCGCCAGCAGCTTGGCCAGGGAGGTTAACTATGGCTACACCTTC.

The chain's CDR3 is CASRRQGGNTEAFF. For the CDR3, the DNA is TGTGCCAGCAGGAGACAGGGAGGGAACACTGAAGCTTTCTTT. This chain joins TRBV2 and TRBJ1-1; 7 bases map to TRBD1. CDR1 and CDR2 from the germline V gene are SNHLY and FYNNEI. The V gene end was trimmed by 6 bases and the J gene end by 1 base; junction bases not matched to a gene: 5. The CDR3 runs 14 residues.

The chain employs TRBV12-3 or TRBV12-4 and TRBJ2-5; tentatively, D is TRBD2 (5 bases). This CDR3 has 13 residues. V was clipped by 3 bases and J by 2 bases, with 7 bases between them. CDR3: CASSFTSQETQYF. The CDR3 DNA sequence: TGTGCCAGCAGTTTCACTAGTCAAGAGACCCAGTACTTC.

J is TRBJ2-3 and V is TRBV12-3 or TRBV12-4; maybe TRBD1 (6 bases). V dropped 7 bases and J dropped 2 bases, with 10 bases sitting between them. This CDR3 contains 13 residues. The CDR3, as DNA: TGTGCCAGCACTCAGGGGCCCACAGATACGCAGTATTTT. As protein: CASTQGPTDTQYF.

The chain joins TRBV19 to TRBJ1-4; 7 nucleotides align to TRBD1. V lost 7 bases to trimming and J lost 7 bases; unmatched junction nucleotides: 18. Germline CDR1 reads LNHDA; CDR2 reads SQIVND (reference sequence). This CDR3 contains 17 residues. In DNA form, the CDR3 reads TGTGCCAGTATAGGGACAGCGGAGACGATCTTCCCTGAAAAACTGTTTTTT. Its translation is CASIGTAETIFPEKLFF.

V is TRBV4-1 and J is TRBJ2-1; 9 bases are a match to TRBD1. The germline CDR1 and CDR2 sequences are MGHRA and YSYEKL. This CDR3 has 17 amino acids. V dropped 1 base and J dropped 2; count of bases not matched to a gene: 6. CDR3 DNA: TGCGCCAGCAGCCAAGGGCCGGGACAGGGAGCCTACAATGAGCAGTTCTTC. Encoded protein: CASSQGPGQGAYNEQFF.

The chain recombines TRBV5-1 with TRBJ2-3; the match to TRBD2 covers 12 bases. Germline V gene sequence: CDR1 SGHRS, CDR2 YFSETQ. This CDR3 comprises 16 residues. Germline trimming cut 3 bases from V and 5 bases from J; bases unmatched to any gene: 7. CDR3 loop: CASSSGLAGHGDTQYF. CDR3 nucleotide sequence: TGCGCCAGCAGCTCGGGACTAGCGGGCCACGGAGATACGCAGTATTTT.

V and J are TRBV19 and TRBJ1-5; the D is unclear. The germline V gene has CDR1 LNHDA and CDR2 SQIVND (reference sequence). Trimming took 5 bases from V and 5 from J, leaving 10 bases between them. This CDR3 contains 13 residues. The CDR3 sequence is CASSLLSDQPQHF. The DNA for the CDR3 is TGTGCCAGTAGTCTCCTATCCGATCAGCCCCAGCATTTT.

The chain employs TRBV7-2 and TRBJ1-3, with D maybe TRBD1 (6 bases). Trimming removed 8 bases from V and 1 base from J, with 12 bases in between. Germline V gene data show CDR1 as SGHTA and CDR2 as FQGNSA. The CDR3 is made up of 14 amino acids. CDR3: CASGFTGSGNTIYF. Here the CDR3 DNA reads TGTGCCAGCGGATTTACAGGGTCTGGAAACACCATATATTTT. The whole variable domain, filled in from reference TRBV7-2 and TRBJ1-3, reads GAGVSQSPSNKVTEKGKDVELRCDPISGHTALYWYRQSLGQGLEFLIYFQGNSAPDKSGLPSDRFSAERTGGSVSTLTIQRTQQEDSAVYLCASGFTGSGNTIYFGEGSWLTVV.

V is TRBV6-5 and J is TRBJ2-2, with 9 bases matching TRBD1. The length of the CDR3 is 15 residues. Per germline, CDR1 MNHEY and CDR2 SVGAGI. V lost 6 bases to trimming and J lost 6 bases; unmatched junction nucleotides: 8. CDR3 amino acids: CASRVGTGSPGELFF. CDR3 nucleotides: TGTGCCAGCAGGGTTGGGACAGGGAGTCCCGGGGAGCTGTTTTTT.

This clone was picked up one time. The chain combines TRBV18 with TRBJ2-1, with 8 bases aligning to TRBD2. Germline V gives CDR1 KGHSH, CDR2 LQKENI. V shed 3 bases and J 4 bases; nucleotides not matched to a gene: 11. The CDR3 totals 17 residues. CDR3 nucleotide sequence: TGTGCCAGCTCACCCCAGAGCGGGGGTGGGGGATACAATGAGCAGTTCTTC. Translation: CASSPQSGGGGYNEQFF.

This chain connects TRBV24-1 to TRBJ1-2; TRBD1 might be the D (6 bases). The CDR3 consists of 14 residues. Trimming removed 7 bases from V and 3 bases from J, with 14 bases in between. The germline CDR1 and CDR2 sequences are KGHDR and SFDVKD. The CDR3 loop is CATSASDRYYGYTF. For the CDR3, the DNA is TGTGCCACCAGCGCTTCGGACAGATACTATGGCTACACCTTC.

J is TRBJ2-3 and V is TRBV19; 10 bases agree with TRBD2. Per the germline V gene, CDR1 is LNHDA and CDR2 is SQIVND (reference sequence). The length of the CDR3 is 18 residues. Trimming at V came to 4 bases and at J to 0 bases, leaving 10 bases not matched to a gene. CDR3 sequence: CASSTVAGGSSSTDTQYF. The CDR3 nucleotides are TGTGCCAGTAGTACAGTAGCGGGGGGCTCCTCTAGCACAGATACGCAGTATTTT.

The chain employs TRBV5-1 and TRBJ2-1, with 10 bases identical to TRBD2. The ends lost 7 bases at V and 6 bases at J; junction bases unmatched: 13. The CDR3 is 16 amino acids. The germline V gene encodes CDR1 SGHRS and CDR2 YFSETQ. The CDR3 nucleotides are TGCGCCAGCTGCCCCGGAGCGGGGGGGCAGGGCAATGAGCAGTTCTTC. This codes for CASCPGAGGQGNEQFF.

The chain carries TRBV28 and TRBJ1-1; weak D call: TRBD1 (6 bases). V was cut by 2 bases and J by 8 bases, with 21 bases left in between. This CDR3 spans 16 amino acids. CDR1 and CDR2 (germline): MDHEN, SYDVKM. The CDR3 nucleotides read TGTGCCAGCAGTTTAGAGGGGGGGGTTTTTCGTCCCGAAGCTTTCTTT. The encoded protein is CASSLEGGVFRPEAFF.

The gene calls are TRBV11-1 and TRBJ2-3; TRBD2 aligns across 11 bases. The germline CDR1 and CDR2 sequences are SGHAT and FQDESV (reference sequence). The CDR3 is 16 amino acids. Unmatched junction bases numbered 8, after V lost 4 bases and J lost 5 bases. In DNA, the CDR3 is TGTGCCAGCAGCTACCTAGCGGGAGGAATAGGAGATACGCAGTATTTT. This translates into CASSYLAGGIGDTQYF.

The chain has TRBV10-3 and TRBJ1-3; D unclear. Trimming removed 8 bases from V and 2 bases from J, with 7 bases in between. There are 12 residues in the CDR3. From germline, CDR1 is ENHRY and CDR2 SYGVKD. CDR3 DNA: TGTGCCATCTCGAGTACTGGAAACACCATATATTTT. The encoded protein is CAISSTGNTIYF.

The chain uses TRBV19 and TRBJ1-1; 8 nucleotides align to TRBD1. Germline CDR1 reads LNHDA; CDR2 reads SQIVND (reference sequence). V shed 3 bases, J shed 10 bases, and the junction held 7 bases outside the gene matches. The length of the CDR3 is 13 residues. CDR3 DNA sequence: TGTGCCAGTAGTATCCCCAGGGGGCTGGGAGCTTTCTTT. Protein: CASSIPRGLGAFF. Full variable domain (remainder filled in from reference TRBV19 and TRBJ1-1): DGGITQSPKYLFRKEGQNVTLSCEQNLNHDAMYWYRQDPGQGLRLIYYSQIVNDFQKGDIAEGYSVSREKKESFPLTVTSAQKNPTAFYLCASSIPRGLGAFFGQGTRLTVV.

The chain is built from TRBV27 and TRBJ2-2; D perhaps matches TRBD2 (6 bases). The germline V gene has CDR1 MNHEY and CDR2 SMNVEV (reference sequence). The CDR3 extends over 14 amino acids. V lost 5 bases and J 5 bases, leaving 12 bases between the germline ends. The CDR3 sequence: CASSETRRTGELFF. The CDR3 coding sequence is TGTGCCAGCAGTGAGACTAGACGGACCGGGGAGCTGTTTTTT.

The CDR3 region is CASSTTGGSSTGELFF. The CDR3 DNA is TGCGCCAGCAGCACCACAGGGGGCTCGAGCACCGGGGAGCTGTTTTTT. The chain is built from TRBV5-1 and TRBJ2-2; TRBD1 matches at 9 bases. The V segment lost 4 bases and the J segment 4 bases; nucleotides outside the gene matches: 8. Germline V lookup: CDR1 SGHRS, CDR2 YFSETQ. This CDR3 contains 16 residues.

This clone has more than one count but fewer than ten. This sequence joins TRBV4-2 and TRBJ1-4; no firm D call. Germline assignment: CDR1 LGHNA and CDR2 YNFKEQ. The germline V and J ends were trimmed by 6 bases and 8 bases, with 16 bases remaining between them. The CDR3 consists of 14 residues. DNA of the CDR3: TGTGCCAGCAGGGGAGGCCAGAGTAAGGAAAAACTGTTTTTT. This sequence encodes CASRGGQSKEKLFF.

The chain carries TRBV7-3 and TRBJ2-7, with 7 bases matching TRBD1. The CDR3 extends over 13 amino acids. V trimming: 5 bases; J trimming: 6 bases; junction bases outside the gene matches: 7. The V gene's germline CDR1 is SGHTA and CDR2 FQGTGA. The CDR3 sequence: CASSLDRDGEQYV. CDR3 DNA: TGTGCCAGCAGCCTAGACAGGGACGGCGAGCAGTACGTC.

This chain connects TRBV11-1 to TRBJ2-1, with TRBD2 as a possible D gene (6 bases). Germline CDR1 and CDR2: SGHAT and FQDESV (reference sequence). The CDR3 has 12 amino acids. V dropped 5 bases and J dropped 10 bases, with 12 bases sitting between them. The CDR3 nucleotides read TGTGCCAGCAGCGCCCGGGGGAGGGAGCAGTTCTTC. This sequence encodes CASSARGREQFF. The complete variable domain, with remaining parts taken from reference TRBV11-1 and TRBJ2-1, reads EAEVAQSPRYKITEKSQAVAFWCDPISGHATLYWYRQILGQGPELLVQFQDESVVDDSQLPKDRFSAERLKGVDSTLKIQPAELGDSAMYLCASSARGREQFFGPGTRLTVL.

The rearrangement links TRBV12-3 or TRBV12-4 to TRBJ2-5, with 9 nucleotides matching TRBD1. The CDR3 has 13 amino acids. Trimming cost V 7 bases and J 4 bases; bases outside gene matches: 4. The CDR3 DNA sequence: TGTGCCAGCACCTCGGGACAGGGAGAGACCCAGTACTTC. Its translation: CASTSGQGETQYF.

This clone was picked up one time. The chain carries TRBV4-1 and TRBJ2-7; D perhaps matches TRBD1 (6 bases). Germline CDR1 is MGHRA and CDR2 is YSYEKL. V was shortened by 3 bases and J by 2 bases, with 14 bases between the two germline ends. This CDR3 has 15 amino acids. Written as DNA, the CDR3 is TGCGCCAGCAGCCACACAGGGAATCTGGCCTACGAGCAGTACGTC. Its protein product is CASSHTGNLAYEQYV.

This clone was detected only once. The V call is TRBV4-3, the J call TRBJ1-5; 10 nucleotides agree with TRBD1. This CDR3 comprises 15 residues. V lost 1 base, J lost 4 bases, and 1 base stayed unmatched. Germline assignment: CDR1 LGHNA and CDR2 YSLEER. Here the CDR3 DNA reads TGCGCCAGCAGCCAAGGGACAGGGGGGAATCAGCCCCAGCATTTT. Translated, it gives CASSQGTGGNQPQHF.

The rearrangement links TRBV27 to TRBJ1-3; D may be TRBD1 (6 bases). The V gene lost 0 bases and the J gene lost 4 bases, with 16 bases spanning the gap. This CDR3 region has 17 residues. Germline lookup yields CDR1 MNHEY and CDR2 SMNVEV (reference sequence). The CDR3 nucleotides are TGTGCCAGCAGTTTATCGTTCGGCCAGGGGAAGGGAAACACCATATATTTT. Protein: CASSLSFGQGKGNTIYF.

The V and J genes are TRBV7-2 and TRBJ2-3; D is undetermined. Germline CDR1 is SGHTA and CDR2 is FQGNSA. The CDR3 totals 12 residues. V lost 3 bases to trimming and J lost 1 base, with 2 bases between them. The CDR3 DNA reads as TGTGCCAGCAGCTTCGGCACAGATACGCAGTATTTT. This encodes CASSFGTDTQYF.

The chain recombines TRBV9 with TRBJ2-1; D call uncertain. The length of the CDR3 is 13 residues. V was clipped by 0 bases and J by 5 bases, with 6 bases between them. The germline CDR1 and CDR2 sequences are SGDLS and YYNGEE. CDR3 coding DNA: TGTGCCAGCAGCGTAGGCCAGAACAATGAGCAGTTCTTC. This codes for CASSVGQNNEQFF.